This record concerns one T cell receptor (beta chain) sequence. This entry belongs to a study of blood T cell repertoires in COVID-19. Profiling relied on immunoSEQ multiplex PCR, and the TCRdb table lists in-frame clones only, not all of them. The data show 120,000 to 150,000 clones, roughly 90% seen once. Participants spanned ages about 18 to 100 years and resided in some 22 US areas. The CDR3 runs 15 residues. Germline CDR1 MNHNS, CDR2 SASEGT. V was shortened by 0 bases and J by 7 bases, with 13 bases between the two germline ends. The clonotype was recovered from a woman aged 40 to 49 who had been exposed to COVID-19. The J gene is TRBJ1-5, the V gene TRBV6-1, with a possible D match to TRBD1 (5 bases). The material sequenced was PBMCs or T cells enriched from blood (not recorded which). The CDR3 bases are TGTGCCAGCAGTGAAGCGCTTGCAGGGCGCCAGCCCCAGCATTTT. This translates into CASSEALAGRQPQHF.